This T cell receptor (beta chain) was observed in a study of identifying expanded T cells in peripheral blood. Regarding the study as a whole: Variance in clone template counts between roughly two-week samples significantly increased with total template count across all healthy donors. Technical replicates showed roughly 1.2 changed clones; two weeks about 16; four weeks 19.

The CDR3 is 14 residues long. V was clipped by 6 bases and J by 3 bases; unmatched bases: 7. Germline V gives CDR1 SNHLY, CDR2 FYNNEI. To note about this clone: Its antigen remains unidentified.

No infections or other immune events were documented during collection. Sequenced by immunoSEQ multiplex PCR; TCRdb stores in-frame clones only, minus some. This table holds about 85,000 clones, 70% to 90% found once. This chain uses TRBV2 with TRBJ2-7, with 8 nucleotides matching TRBD1. This receptor was obtained from a person between 18 and 75 years old in good health. Sample: blood. CDR3 nucleotide sequence: TGTGCCAGCAGACCCCCGGGACAGGTCTACGAGCAGTACTTC. It is translated as CASRPPGQVYEQYF.